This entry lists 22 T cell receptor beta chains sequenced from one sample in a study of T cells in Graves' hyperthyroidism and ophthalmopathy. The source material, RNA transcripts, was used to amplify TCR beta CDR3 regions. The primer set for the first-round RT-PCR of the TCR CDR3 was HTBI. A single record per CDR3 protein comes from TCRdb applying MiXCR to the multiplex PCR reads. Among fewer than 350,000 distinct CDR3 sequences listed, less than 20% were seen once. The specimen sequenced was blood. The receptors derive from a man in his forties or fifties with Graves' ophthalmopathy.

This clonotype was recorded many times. In DNA, the CDR3 is TGTGCCAGCAGCCAAGGGAGGGCCAGCCACAATGAGCAGTTCTTC. Its protein product is CASSQGRASHNEQFF. The chain has TRBV3-1 and TRBJ2-1; TRBD2 is a possible D gene (6 bases). Trimming removed 1 base at V and 5 bases at J, with 12 bases between. The CDR3 extends over 15 amino acids. Germline loops: CDR1 LGHDT, CDR2 YNNKEL (reference sequence).

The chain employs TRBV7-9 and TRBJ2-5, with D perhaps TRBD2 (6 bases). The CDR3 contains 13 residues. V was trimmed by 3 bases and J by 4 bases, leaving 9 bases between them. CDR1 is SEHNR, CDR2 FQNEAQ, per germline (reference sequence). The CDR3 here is CASSLAGSETQYF. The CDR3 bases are TGTGCCAGCAGCTTGGCGGGGTCAGAGACCCAGTACTTC.

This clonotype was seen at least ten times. CDR3 in DNA: TGTGCGCGAGGACGGGGGCAAAAACTGTTTTTT. This gives the protein CARGRGQKLFF. The V gene is TRBV7-3, the J gene TRBJ1-4; possible D gene TRBD1, 6 bases. CDR3 length equals 11 residues. CDR1 and CDR2 (germline): SGHTA, FQGTGA.

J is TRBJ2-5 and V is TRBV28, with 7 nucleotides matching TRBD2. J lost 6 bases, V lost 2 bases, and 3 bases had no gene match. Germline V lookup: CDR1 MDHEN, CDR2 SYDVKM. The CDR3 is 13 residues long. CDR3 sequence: CASSLLGGKTQYF. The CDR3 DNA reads TGTGCCAGCAGTTTACTGGGGGGGAAGACCCAGTACTTC.

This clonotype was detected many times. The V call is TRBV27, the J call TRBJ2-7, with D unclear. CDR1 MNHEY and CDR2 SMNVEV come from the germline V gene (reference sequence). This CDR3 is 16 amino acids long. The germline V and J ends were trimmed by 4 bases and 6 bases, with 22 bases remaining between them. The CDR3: CASSSLGGRVHGEQYF. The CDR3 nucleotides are TGTGCCAGCAGTTCCCTGGGTGGACGGGTACATGGCGAGCAGTACTTC.

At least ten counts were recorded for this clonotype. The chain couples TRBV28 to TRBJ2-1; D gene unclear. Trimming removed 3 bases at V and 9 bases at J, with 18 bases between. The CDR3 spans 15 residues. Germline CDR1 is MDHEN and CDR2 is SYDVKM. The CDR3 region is CASSFVAQSRGEQFF. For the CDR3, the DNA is TGTGCCAGCAGTTTTGTGGCCCAGTCGAGAGGTGAGCAGTTCTTC.

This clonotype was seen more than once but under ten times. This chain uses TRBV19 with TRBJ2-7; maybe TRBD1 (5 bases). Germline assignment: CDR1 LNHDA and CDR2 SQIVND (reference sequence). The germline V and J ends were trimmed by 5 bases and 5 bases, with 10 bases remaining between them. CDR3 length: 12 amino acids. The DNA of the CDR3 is TGTGCCAGTAGTTACAGGACGGACGAGCAGTACTTC. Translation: CASSYRTDEQYF.

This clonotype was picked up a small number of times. The CDR3 here is CASSLGALTETQYF. In nucleotides, the CDR3 is TGCGCCAGCAGCTTGGGGGCTTTGACGGAGACCCAGTACTTC. The chain combines TRBV5-1 with TRBJ2-5; D not resolved. The CDR3 contains 14 residues. CDR1 and CDR2 (germline): SGHRS, YFSETQ. Between the trimmed V and J ends, which lost 0 bases and 5 bases, there was a span of 11 bases. The variable domain in full, with the rest retrieved from reference TRBV5-1 and TRBJ2-5, is KAGVTQTPRYLIKTRGQQVTLSCSPISGHRSVSWYQQTPGQGLQFLFEYFSETQRNKGNFPGRFSGRQFSNSRSEMNVSTLELGDSALYLCASSLGALTETQYFGPGTRLLVL.

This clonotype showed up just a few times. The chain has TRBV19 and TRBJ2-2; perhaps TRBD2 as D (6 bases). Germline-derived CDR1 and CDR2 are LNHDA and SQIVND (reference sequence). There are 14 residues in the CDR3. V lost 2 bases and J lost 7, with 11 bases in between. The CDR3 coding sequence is TGTGCCAGTAGTATAAATAGCGGTAGCGGGGAGCTGTTTTTT. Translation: CASSINSGSGELFF.

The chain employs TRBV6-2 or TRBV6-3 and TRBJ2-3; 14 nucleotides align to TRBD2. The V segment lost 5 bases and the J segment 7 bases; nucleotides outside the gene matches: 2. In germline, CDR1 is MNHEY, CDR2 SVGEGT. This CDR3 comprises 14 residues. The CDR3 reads CASSGTSGSYTQYF. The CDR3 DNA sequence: TGTGCCAGCAGTGGGACTAGCGGGAGTTATACGCAGTATTTT.

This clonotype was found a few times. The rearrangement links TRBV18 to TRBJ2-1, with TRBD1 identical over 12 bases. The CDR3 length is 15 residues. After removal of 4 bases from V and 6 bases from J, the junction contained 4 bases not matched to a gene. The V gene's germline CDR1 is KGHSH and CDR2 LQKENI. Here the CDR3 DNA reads TGTGCCAGCTCACGGGGACAGGGGGCTTTCAATGAGCAGTTCTTC. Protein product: CASSRGQGAFNEQFF.

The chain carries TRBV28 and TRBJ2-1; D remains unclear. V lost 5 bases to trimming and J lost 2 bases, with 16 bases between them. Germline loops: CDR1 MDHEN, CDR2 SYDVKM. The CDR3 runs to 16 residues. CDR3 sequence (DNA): TGTGCCAGCAGTAGCCCCGCCGAGGAACCCTACAATGAGCAGTTCTTC. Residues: CASSSPAEEPYNEQFF.

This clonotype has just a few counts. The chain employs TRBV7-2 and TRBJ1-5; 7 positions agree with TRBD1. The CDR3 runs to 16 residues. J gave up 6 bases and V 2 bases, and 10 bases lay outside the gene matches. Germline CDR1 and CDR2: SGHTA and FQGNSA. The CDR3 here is CASSLLLTGTGQPQHF. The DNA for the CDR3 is TGTGCCAGCAGCTTATTGTTGACAGGGACCGGTCAGCCCCAGCATTTT. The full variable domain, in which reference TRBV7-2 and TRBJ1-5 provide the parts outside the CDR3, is GAGVSQSPSNKVTEKGKDVELRCDPISGHTALYWYRQSLGQGLEFLIYFQGNSAPDKSGLPSDRFSAERTGGSVSTLTIQRTQQEDSAVYLCASSLLLTGTGQPQHFGDGTRLSIL.

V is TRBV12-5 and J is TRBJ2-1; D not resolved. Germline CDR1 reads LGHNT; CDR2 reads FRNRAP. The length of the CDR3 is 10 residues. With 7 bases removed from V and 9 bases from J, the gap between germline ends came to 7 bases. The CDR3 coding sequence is TGTGCTAGTGCTGATAGTGAGCAGTTCTTC. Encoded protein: CASADSEQFF.

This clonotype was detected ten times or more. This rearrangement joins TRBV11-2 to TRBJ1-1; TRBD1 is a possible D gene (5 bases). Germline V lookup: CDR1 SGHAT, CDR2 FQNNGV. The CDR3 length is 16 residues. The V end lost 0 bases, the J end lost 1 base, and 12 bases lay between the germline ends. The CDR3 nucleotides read TGTGCCAGCAGCTTAGACCCGACAGTGAAGAACACTGAAGCTTTCTTT. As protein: CASSLDPTVKNTEAFF.

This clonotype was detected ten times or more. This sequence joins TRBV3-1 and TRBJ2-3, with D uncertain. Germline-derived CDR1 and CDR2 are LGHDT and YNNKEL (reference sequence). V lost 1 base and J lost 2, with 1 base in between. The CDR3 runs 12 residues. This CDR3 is CASSQATDTQYF. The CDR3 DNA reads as TGTGCCAGCAGCCAAGCCACAGATACGCAGTATTTT.

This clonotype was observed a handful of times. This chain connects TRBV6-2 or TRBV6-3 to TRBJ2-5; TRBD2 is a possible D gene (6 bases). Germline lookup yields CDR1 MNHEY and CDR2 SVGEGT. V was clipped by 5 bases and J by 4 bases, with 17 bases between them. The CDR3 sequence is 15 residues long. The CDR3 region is CASSPLEVRGETQYF. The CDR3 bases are TGTGCCAGCAGTCCACTAGAGGTGCGGGGAGAGACCCAGTACTTC.

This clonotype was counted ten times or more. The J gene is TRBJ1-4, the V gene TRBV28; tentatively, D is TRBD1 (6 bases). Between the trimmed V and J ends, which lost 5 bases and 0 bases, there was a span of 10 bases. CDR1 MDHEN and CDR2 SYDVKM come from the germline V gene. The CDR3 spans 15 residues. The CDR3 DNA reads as TGTGCCAGCAGTCAAGGACAGACAACTAATGAAAAACTGTTTTTT. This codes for CASSQGQTTNEKLFF.

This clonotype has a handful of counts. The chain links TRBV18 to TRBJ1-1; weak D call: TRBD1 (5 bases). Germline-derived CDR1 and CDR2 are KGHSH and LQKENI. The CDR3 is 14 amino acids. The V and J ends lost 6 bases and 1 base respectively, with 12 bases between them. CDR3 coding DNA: TGTGCCAGCTCCGCCGGGACGGAGAACACTGAAGCTTTCTTT. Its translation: CASSAGTENTEAFF.

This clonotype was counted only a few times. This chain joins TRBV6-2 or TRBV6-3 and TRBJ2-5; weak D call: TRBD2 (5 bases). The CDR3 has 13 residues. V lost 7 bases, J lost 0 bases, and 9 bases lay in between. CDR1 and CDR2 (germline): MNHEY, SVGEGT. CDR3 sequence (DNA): TGTGCCAGCACCGACTACAACCAAGAGACCCAGTACTTC. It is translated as CASTDYNQETQYF.

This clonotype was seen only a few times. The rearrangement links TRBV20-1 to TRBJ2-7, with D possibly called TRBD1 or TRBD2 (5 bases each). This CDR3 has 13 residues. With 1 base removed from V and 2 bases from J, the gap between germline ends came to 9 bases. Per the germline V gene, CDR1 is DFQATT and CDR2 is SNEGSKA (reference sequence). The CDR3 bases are TGCAGTGCTAGAGGCTCGGGGCCCTACGAGCAGTACTTC. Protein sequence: CSARGSGPYEQYF.

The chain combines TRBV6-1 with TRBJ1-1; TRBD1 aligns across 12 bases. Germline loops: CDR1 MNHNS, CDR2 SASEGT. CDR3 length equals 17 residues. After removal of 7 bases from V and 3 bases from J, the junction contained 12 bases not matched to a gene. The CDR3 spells CASKVPGTGGLDTEAFF. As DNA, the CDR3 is TGTGCCAGCAAAGTACCCGGGACAGGGGGCTTGGACACTGAAGCTTTCTTT.